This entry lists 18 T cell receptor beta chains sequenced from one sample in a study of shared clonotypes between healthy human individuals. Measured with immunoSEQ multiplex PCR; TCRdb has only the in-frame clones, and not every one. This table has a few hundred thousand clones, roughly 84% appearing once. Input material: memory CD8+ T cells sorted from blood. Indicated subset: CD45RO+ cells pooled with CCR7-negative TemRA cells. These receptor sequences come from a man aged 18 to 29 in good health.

CDR3 bases: TGTGCCAGCAGTTTACAGGGCCCATTATCACCCCTCCACTTT. Residues: CASSLQGPLSPLHF. V is TRBV27 and J is TRBJ1-6; possible D gene TRBD1, 5 bases. V dropped 2 bases and J dropped 10 bases, with 12 bases sitting between them. The CDR3 totals 14 residues. Germline CDR1 is MNHEY and CDR2 is SMNVEV (reference sequence).

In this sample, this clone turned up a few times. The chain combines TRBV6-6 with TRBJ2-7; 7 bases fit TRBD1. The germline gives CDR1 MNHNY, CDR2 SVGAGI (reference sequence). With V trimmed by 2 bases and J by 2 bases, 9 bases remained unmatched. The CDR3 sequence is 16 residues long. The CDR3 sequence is CASSYPPTGTPYEQYF. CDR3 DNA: TGTGCCAGCAGTTACCCACCGACAGGGACCCCCTACGAGCAGTACTTC.

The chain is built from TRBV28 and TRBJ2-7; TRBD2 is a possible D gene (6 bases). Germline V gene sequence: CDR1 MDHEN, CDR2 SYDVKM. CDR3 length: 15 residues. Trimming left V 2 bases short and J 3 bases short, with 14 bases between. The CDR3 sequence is CASSLIQEGFYEQYF. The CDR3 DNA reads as TGTGCCAGCAGTTTAATCCAGGAGGGCTTCTACGAGCAGTACTTC. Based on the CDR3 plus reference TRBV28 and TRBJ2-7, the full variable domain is DVKVTQSSRYLVKRTGEKVFLECVQDMDHENMFWYRQDPGLGLRLIYFSYDVKMKEKGDIPEGYSVSREKKERFSLILESASTNQTSMYLCASSLIQEGFYEQYFGPGTRLTVT.

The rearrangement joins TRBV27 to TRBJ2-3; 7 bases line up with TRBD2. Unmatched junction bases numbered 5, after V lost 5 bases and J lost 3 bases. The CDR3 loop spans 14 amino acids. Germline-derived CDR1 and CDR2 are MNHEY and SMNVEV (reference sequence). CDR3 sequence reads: CASSPLAATDTQYF. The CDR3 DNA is TGTGCCAGCAGTCCCCTAGCGGCTACAGATACGCAGTATTTT.

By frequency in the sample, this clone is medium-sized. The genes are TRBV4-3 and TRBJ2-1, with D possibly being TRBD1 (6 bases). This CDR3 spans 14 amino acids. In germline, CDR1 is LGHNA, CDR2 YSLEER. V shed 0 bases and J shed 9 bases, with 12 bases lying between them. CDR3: CASSQDEGVGEQFF. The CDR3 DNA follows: TGCGCCAGCAGCCAAGATGAGGGGGTGGGTGAGCAGTTCTTC.

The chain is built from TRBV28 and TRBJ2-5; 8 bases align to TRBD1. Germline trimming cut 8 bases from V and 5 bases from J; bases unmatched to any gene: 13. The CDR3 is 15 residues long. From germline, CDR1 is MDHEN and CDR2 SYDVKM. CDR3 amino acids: CASAQGALRSETQYF. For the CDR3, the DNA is TGTGCCAGCGCCCAGGGGGCGCTAAGGTCGGAGACCCAGTACTTC.

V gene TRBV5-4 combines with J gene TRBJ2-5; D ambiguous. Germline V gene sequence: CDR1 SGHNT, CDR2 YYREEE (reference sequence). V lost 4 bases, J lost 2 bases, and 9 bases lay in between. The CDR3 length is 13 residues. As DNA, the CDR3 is TGTGCCAGCAGCCTGACGGTTCAAGAGACCCAGTACTTC. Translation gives CASSLTVQETQYF.

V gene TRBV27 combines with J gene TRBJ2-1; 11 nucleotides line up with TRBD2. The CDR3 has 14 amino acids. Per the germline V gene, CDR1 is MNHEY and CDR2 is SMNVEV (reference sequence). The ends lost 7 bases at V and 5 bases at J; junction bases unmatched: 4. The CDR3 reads CASNLAGGNNEQFF. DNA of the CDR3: TGTGCCAGCAACCTAGCGGGGGGTAACAATGAGCAGTTCTTC.

The CDR3 reads CASSLGQGGNTEAFF. In DNA form, the CDR3 reads TGCGCCAGCAGCCTTGGTCAAGGTGGGAACACTGAAGCTTTCTTT. The genes are TRBV4-3 and TRBJ1-1; D uncertain. The V gene lost 4 bases and the J gene lost 1 base, with 13 bases spanning the gap. This CDR3 spans 15 amino acids. Germline V gives CDR1 LGHNA, CDR2 YSLEER.

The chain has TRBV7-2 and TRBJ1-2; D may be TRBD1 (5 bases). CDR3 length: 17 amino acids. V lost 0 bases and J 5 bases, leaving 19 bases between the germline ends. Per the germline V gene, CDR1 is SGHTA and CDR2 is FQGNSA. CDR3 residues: CASSLAGSSRGFYGYTF. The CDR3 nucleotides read TGTGCCAGCAGCTTAGCGGGCAGCTCTAGGGGCTTTTATGGCTACACCTTC.

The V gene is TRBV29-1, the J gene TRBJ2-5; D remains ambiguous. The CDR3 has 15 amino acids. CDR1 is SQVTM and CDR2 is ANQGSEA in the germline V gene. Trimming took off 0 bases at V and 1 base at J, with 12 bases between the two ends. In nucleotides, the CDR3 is TGCAGCGTTGAAGATTCGATAACCGCCCAAGAGACCCAGTACTTC. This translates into CSVEDSITAQETQYF.

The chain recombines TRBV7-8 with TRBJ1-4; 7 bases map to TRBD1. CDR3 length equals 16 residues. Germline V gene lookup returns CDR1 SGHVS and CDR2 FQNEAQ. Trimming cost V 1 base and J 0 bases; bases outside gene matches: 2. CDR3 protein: CASSLDGTATNEKLFF. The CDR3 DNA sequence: TGTGCCAGCAGCTTAGATGGGACAGCAACTAATGAAAAACTGTTTTTT.

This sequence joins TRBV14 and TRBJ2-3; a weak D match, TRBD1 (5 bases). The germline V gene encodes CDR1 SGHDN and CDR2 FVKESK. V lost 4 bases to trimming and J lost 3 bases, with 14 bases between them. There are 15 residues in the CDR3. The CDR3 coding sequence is TGTGCCAGCAGCCTCCAGGGTTGGAGTACAGATACGCAGTATTTT. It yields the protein CASSLQGWSTDTQYF.

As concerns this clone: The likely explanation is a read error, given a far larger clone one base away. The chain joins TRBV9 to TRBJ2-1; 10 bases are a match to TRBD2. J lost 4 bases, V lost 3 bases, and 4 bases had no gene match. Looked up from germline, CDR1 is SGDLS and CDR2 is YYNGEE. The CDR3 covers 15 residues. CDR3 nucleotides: TGTGCCAGCAGCGGGACTAGCGGAGCTTACAATGAGCAGTTCTTC. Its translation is CASSGTSGAYNEQFF.

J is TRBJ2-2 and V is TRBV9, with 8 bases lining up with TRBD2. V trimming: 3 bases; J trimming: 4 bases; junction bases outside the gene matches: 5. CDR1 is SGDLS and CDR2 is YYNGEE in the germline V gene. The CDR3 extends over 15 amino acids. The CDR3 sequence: CASSDSGASTGELFF. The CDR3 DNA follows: TGTGCCAGCAGCGATAGCGGGGCCAGCACCGGGGAGCTGTTTTTT.

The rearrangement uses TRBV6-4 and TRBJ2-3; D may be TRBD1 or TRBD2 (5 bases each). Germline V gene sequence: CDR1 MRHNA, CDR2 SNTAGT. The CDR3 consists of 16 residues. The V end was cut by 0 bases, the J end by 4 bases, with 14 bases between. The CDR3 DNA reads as TGTGCCAGCAGTGACTCTAAGTGGGACCGGGCAGATACGCAGTATTTT. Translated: CASSDSKWDRADTQYF.

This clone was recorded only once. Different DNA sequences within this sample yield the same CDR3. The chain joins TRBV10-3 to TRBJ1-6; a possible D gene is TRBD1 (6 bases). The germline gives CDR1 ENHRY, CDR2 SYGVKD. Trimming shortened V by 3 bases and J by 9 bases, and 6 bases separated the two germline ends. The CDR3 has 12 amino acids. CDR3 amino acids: CAISEGGSPLHF. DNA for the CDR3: TGTGCCATCAGTGAAGGGGGTTCACCCCTCCACTTT.

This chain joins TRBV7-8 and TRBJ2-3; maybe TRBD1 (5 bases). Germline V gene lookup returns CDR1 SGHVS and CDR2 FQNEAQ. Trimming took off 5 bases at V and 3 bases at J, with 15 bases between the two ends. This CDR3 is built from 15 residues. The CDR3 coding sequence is TGTGCCAGCAGCGACGGCGTTCAGGGAACAGATACGCAGTATTTT. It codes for CASSDGVQGTDTQYF.